The clone carrying this TCR beta chain was detected many times. Its antigen remains unknown. Exclusion of patients followed from uncontrolled infection, other autoimmune disease, pregnancy or lactation. This specimen belongs to a study of T cells in Graves' hyperthyroidism and ophthalmopathy. The study, taken as a whole, reports: Through a model of 13 V-J features, ophthalmopathy was separated from stable hyperthyroidism.

TCR beta CDR3 regions were amplified from RNA transcripts. Using the HTBI primer set, a first-round RT-PCR was run on the TCR CDR3. TCRdb redid the calling of the multiplex PCR reads with MiXCR, one entry per CDR3 protein. In the table there are over 150,000 distinct CDR3 sequences, about a sixth of which are singletons. Trimming pared 2 bases from V and 0 bases from J, leaving 15 bases between. CDR3 length: 17 residues. Per the germline V gene, CDR1 is ENHRY and CDR2 is SYGVKD. The sample taken for sequencing was blood. The receptor's source is a woman aged 45-65 years with Graves' hyperthyroidism. The rearrangement joins TRBV10-3 to TRBJ2-3, with D perhaps TRBD1 (5 bases). The chain's CDR3 is CAISENHQGLSTDTQYF. DNA of the CDR3: TGTGCCATCAGTGAGAACCACCAGGGTTTGAGCACAGATACGCAGTATTTT.